The source of this T cell receptor (beta chain) is a study of response to subunit inactivated influenza vaccine. General study findings and limits: There was a suggestion from the authors that each seasonal influenza vaccination recruits few new T cells.

TCRdb itself ran the RT-PCR reads through MiXCR, one entry per CDR3 protein. The sample comprises a few hundred thousand distinct CDR3 sequences, 13% to 15% of which are singletons, and more than 9.5% rests with the top ten. In regard to this clonotype: Its antigen is still unknown.

V was trimmed by 1 base and J by 2 bases, leaving 13 bases between them. The CDR3 spans 16 residues. Germline-derived CDR1 and CDR2 are KGHDR and SFDVKD. The TCR comes from a man aged 45-60 years who received an inactivated influenza vaccine. The chain employs TRBV24-1 and TRBJ2-5, with D possibly being TRBD1 (6 bases). Material: PBMCs from blood, obtained 11 to 12 days after vaccination. CDR3: CATSDFTRRGQETQYF. For the CDR3, the DNA is TGTGCCACCAGTGATTTTACCCGAAGGGGGCAAGAGACCCAGTACTTC.